A selection of T cell receptor beta chains follows, all from one sample in a study of siplizumab effects on memory and regulatory T cells. Sequencing was performed with immunoSEQ multiplex PCR; in TCRdb, only in-frame clones are kept and a portion is missing. Counted here are some 110,000 clones, about 94% occurring once; the ten biggest clones make up roughly 0.59%. The sample consisted of Tregs sorted from blood. These receptors came from a human donor in good health. The CDR3 runs from the conserved cysteine through the conserved F or W. Fields, in order: CDR3 DNA, CDR3 protein, V gene, clone size, D gene, J gene. D genes are given only for firm matches. Clone sizes are given selectively: once, few, many, or a class where the clone is expanded.

TGCGCCAGCAGCTTGGCCGCGGGGATGCCTGAAGCTTTCTTT	CASSLAAGMPEAFF	TRBV5-1	.	.	TRBJ1-1
TGCGCCAGCAGCTTACAAGGGGCGGGGGGAGAGACCCAGTACTTC	CASSLQGAGGETQYF	TRBV5-1	.	TRBD2	TRBJ2-5
TGTGCCAGTAGCCCAACAGGGGTCAATCAGCCCCAGCATTTT	CASSPTGVNQPQHF	TRBV19	.	TRBD1	TRBJ1-5
TGTGCCAGCAGTCGCCTTTCGGGAGGCGAGCAGTACTTC	CASSRLSGGEQYF	TRBV6-5	.	TRBD2	TRBJ2-7
TGTGCCAGTAGTTCCGGGACCCAAGGTATGAGGTCCTACGAGCAGTACTTC	CASSSGTQGMRSYEQYF	TRBV19	.	.	TRBJ2-7
TGTGCCAGCGACCGCGGGACCTCAGAGACCCAGTACTTC	CASDRGTSETQYF	TRBV7-2	once	.	TRBJ2-5
TGCGCCAGCAGCTTGAGCCAAGAGACCCAGTACTTC	CASSLSQETQYF	TRBV5-1	once	.	TRBJ2-5
TGTGCCAGCAGTTACCTCGGCGGAAGTACTGAAGCTTTCTTT	CASSYLGGSTEAFF	TRBV6-5	.	.	TRBJ1-1
TGTGCCAGCACCGGGACTAGCGGGAGGGTGGGCGAGACCCAGTACTTC	CASTGTSGRVGETQYF	TRBV7-8	.	TRBD2	TRBJ2-5
TGTGCCACTCAGACAGGGGGCGGGTACGAGCAGTACTTC	CATQTGGGYEQYF	TRBV2	.	TRBD1	TRBJ2-7
TGTGCCAGCAGCTTGGGGACAGCGGGCTATGGCTACACCTTC	CASSLGTAGYGYTF	TRBV7-2	.	TRBD1	TRBJ1-2
TGTGCCAGCAGCCCGTCCAGGGGCAATCAGCCCCAGCATTTT	CASSPSRGNQPQHF	TRBV6-6	once	.	TRBJ1-5